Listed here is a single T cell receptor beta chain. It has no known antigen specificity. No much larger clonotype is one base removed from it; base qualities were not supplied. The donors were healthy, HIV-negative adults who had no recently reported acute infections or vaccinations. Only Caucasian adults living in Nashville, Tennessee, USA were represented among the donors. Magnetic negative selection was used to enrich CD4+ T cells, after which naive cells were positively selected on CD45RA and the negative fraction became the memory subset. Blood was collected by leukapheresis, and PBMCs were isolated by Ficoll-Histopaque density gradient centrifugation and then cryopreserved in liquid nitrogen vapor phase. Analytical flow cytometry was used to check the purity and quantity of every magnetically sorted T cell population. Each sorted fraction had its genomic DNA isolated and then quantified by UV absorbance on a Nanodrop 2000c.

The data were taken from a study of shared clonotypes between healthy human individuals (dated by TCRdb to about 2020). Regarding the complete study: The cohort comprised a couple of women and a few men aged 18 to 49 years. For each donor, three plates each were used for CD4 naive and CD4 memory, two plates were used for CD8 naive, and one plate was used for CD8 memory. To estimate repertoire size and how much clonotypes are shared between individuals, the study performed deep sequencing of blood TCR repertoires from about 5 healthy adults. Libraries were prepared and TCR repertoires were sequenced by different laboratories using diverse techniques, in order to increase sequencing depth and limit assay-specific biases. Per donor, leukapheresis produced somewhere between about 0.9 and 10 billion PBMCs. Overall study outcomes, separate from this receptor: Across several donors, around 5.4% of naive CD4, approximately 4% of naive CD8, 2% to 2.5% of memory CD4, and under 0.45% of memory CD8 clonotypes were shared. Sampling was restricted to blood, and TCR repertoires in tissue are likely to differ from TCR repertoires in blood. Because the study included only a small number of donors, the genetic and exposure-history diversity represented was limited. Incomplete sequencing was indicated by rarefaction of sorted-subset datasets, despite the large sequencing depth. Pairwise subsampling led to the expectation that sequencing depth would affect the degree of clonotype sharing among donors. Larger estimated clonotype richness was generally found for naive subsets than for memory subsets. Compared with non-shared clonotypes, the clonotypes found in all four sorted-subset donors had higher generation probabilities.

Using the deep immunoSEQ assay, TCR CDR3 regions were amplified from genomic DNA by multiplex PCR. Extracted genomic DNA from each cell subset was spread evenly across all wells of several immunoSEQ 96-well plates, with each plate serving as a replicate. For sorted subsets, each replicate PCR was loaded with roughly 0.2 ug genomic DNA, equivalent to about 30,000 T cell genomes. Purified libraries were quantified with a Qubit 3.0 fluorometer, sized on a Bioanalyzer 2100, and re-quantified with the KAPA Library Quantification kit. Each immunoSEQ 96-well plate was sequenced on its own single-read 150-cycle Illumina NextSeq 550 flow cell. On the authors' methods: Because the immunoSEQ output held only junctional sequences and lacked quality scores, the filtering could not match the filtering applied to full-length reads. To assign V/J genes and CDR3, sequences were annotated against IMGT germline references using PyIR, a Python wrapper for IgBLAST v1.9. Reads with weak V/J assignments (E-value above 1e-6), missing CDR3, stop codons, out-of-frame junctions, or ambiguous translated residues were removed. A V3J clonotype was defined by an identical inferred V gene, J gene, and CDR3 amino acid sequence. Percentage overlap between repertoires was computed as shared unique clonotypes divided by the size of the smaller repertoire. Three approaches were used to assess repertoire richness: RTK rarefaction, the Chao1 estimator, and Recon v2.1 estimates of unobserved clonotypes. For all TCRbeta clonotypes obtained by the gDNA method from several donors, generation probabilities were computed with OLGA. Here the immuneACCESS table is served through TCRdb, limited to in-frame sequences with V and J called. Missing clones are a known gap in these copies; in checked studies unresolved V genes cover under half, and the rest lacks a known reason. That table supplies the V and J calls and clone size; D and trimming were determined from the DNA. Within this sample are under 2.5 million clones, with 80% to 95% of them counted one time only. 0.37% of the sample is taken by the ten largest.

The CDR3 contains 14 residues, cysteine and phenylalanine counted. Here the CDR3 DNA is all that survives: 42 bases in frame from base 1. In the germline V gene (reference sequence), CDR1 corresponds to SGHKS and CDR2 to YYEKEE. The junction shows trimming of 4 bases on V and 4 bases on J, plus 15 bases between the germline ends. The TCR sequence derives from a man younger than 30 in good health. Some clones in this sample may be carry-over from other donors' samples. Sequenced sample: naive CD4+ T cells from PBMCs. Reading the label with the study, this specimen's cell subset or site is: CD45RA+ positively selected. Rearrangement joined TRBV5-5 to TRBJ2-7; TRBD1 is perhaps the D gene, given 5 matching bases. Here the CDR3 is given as CASSTSQGRYEQYF. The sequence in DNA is TGTGCCAGCAGCACGTCCCAGGGAAGATACGAGCAGTACTTC.